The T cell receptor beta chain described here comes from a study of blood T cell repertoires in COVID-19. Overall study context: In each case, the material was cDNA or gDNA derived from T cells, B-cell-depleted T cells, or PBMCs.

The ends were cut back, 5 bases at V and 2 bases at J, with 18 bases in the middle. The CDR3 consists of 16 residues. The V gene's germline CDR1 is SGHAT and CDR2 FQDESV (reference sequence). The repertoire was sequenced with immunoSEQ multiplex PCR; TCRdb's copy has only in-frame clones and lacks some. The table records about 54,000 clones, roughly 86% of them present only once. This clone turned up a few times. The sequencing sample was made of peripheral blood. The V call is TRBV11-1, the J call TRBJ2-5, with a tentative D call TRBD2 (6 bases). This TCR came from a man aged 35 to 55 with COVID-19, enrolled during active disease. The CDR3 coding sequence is TGTGCCAGCAGCCCTCTGGCGGGGCTAACTCAAGAGACCCAGTACTTC. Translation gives CASSPLAGLTQETQYF.